The text below deals with one T cell receptor (beta chain). Its cognate antigen is unknown. Random hexamers were used to reverse transcribe the RNA input (about 0.45 to 1 ug). Coverage of TCR beta CDR3 amplification by immunoSEQ multiplex PCR extended to 54 Vbeta and 13 Jbeta. TCRdb re-analysed the immunoSEQ multiplex PCR reads in MiXCR, keeping a single row per CDR3 protein. The sample lists some 120,000 distinct CDR3 sequences; 91% were seen once. These data are taken from a study of CD8 T cells in Susac syndrome. Whole-study findings and limits: Acknowledgment was made by the study that its TCR sequencing and HLA analysis involved a relatively small number of individuals.

The V gene's germline CDR1 is MNHEY and CDR2 SMNVEV (reference sequence). Between the trimmed V and J ends, which lost 6 bases and 2 bases, there was a span of 11 bases. The CDR3 runs 14 residues. CD8+ and CD4+ T cells from blood underwent TCR beta sequencing. Patients with stable or active relapsing-remitting disease, all of them treatment-naive, made up the multiple sclerosis controls. Sequenced: CD8+ T cells from PBMCs. The chain carries TRBV27 and TRBJ1-5; no definite D call. This sequence originates from a human donor with multiple sclerosis. This CDR3 is CASRSEEGNQPQHF. The CDR3 nucleotides read TGTGCCAGCAGGTCCGAGGAGGGCAATCAGCCCCAGCATTTT.